These 25 T cell receptor beta chains came from one sample sequenced in a study of cytotoxic CD8 clonotypes in ibrutinib-treated CLL. Libraries were prepared by immunoSEQ multiplex PCR; TCRdb keeps only in-frame clonotypes and omits some of them. This table holds more than 110,000 clones, about 91% found once. The sample was PBMCs, taken after 12 months of ibrutinib treatment. All receptors come from a human donor with chronic lymphocytic leukemia.

The gene calls are TRBV4-2 and TRBJ1-3; no clear D. Germline V lookup: CDR1 LGHNA, CDR2 YNFKEQ. The CDR3 loop spans 15 amino acids. Trimming took 4 bases from V and 4 from J, leaving 14 bases between them. CDR3 region: CASSLTPGVGNTIYF. The CDR3, as DNA: TGTGCCAGCAGCCTCACGCCCGGGGTCGGAAACACCATATATTTT.

The chain carries TRBV18 and TRBJ2-5, with D perhaps TRBD2 (5 bases). From germline, CDR1 is KGHSH and CDR2 LQKENI. CDR3 length: 13 residues. Trimming stripped 3 bases from V and 4 bases from J, with 9 bases between. The CDR3: CASSPVARETQYF. CDR3 in DNA: TGTGCCAGCTCACCCGTAGCGAGAGAGACCCAGTACTTC.

Only one count was recorded for this clone. CDR3 sequence: CASSLVSGGQPQHF. DNA for the CDR3: TGTGCCAGCAGCTTAGTGTCAGGGGGCCAGCCCCAGCATTTT. This chain connects TRBV7-2 to TRBJ1-5; 8 positions agree with TRBD1. The ends lost 1 base at V and 7 bases at J; junction bases unmatched: 3. From germline, CDR1 is SGHTA and CDR2 FQGNSA. There are 14 residues in the CDR3.

The rearrangement uses TRBV10-3 and TRBJ1-2, with 7 positions matching TRBD1. V lost 7 bases to trimming and J lost 2 bases; unmatched junction nucleotides: 10. The germline V gene encodes CDR1 ENHRY and CDR2 SYGVKD. The CDR3 has 15 residues. CDR3: CAITPGDSENYGYTF. DNA for the CDR3: TGTGCCATCACCCCTGGGGACAGCGAAAACTATGGCTACACCTTC.

This chain connects TRBV15 to TRBJ1-1, with D unresolved. This CDR3 is 15 amino acids long. CDR1 and CDR2 (germline): LNHNV, YYDKDF (reference sequence). V dropped 0 bases and J dropped 11 bases, with 19 bases sitting between them. The DNA of the CDR3 is TGTGCCACCAGCAGAGATTTTGAGTCGTTAAATGGTGCTTTCTTT. This sequence encodes CATSRDFESLNGAFF.

This chain connects TRBV7-3 to TRBJ2-6; unclear D gene. CDR1 is SGHTA and CDR2 is FQGTGA in the germline V gene. V was pared by 5 bases and J by 2 bases, with 22 bases between. The CDR3 is 19 amino acids. The CDR3 loop reads CASSQTTLLVPPGANVLTF. CDR3 coding DNA: TGTGCCAGCAGCCAAACGACATTGTTGGTGCCTCCTGGGGCCAACGTCCTGACTTTC.

The chain carries TRBV2 and TRBJ2-3; D call uncertain. V was trimmed by 10 bases and J by 4 bases, leaving 18 bases between them. The germline V gene encodes CDR1 SNHLY and CDR2 FYNNEI. This CDR3 region has 14 residues. The CDR3 DNA reads TGTGCCACCGTACCCCAGCACAGTTCAGATACGCAGTATTTT. Protein sequence: CATVPQHSSDTQYF.

The gene calls are TRBV5-8 and TRBJ1-5; TRBD1 is a possible D gene (5 bases). The CDR3 loop spans 15 amino acids. Trimming cost V 4 bases and J 6 bases, with 17 bases left between them. CDR1 is SGHTS, CDR2 YDEGEE, per germline. The CDR3 DNA reads as TGTGCCAGCAGCACCCCGGGACGGGGCCCTCAGCCCCAGCATTTT. Its translation: CASSTPGRGPQPQHF.

V gene TRBV4-3 combines with J gene TRBJ1-6; D gene ambiguous. CDR3 length: 14 residues. The ends were cut back, 0 bases at V and 11 bases at J, with 11 bases in the middle. CDR1 and CDR2 (germline): LGHNA, YSLEER. The CDR3 DNA is TGCGCCAGCAGCCAAGAAACACTTGTCCCACCCCTCCACTTT. It yields the protein CASSQETLVPPLHF.

The chain employs TRBV15 and TRBJ2-1; D unclear. Trimming stripped 0 bases from V and 2 bases from J, with 8 bases between. The CDR3 is made up of 15 amino acids. Germline loops: CDR1 LNHNV, CDR2 YYDKDF (reference sequence). The DNA for the CDR3 is TGTGCCACCAGCAGAGACCGGGTCACCTACAATGAGCAGTTCTTC. It codes for CATSRDRVTYNEQFF.

The chain couples TRBV28 to TRBJ1-1; D not resolved. The CDR3 spans 13 residues. CDR1 and CDR2 (germline): MDHEN, SYDVKM. Trimming removed 11 bases at V and 0 bases at J, with 13 bases between. CDR3 residues: CALLGPLNTEAFF. In DNA form, the CDR3 reads TGTGCCTTACTTGGACCGTTGAACACTGAAGCTTTCTTT.

The chain joins TRBV6-5 to TRBJ2-5; tentatively, D is TRBD2 (5 bases). The CDR3 spans 12 residues. Germline V gene data show CDR1 as MNHEY and CDR2 as SVGAGI. The V end lost 9 bases, the J end lost 7 bases, and 15 bases lay between the germline ends. The CDR3, as DNA: TGTGCCAGTCGACGGGATGAAGTGACCCAGTACTTC. Its protein is CASRRDEVTQYF.

The chain uses TRBV7-9 and TRBJ2-1, with 14 bases lining up with TRBD2. Germline V CDR1 and CDR2: SEHNR, FQNEAQ (reference sequence). The V gene end was trimmed by 5 bases and the J gene end by 7 bases; junction bases not matched to a gene: 7. The CDR3 loop spans 16 amino acids. This CDR3 reads CASSMTSGRAGNEQFF. DNA for the CDR3: TGTGCCAGCAGCATGACTAGCGGGAGGGCCGGGAATGAGCAGTTCTTC.

This rearrangement joins TRBV5-1 to TRBJ1-4, with D possibly TRBD1 on 5 matching bases. The CDR3 has 15 residues. Germline lookup yields CDR1 SGHRS and CDR2 YFSETQ. V was clipped by 4 bases and J by 8 bases, with 18 bases between them. The CDR3 coding sequence is TGCGCCAGCAGCCTGGAAGCCGGGACGGGGGAAAAACTGTTTTTT. Its protein is CASSLEAGTGEKLFF.

The chain has TRBV5-1 and TRBJ1-1; TRBD1 matches 8 bases. V lost 1 base, J lost 4 bases, and 9 bases stayed unmatched. Germline V gene sequence: CDR1 SGHRS, CDR2 YFSETQ. The CDR3 is made up of 16 amino acids. Here the CDR3 reads CASSLTGTGSRTEAFF. CDR3 bases: TGCGCCAGCAGCTTGACCGGGACAGGATCACGCACTGAAGCTTTCTTT.

The chain employs TRBV28 and TRBJ2-1; D gene unclear. CDR3 length equals 16 residues. Trimming took 4 bases from V and 0 from J, leaving 13 bases between them. The germline CDR1 and CDR2 sequences are MDHEN and SYDVKM. The CDR3 bases are TGTGCCAGCAGTTCCCCATTGACATACTCCTACAATGAGCAGTTCTTC. This translates into CASSSPLTYSYNEQFF.

The chain uses TRBV6-1 and TRBJ2-2; D call uncertain. Germline V gene lookup returns CDR1 MNHNS and CDR2 SASEGT. Trimming took off 4 bases at V and 1 base at J, with 7 bases between the two ends. The length of the CDR3 is 14 residues. The CDR3 coding sequence is TGTGCCAGCAGTGCCAACAGGAACACCGGGGAGCTGTTTTTT. Amino acid sequence: CASSANRNTGELFF.

This chain connects TRBV19 to TRBJ2-1; D uncertain. V lost 7 bases and J 0 bases, leaving 13 bases between the germline ends. The germline gives CDR1 LNHDA, CDR2 SQIVND (reference sequence). This CDR3 spans 15 amino acids. The chain's CDR3 is CASTLTDRSYNEQFF. The DNA for the CDR3 is TGTGCCAGTACCCTAACAGATCGCTCCTACAATGAGCAGTTCTTC.

V is TRBV9 and J is TRBJ1-5; D is undetermined. Germline lookup yields CDR1 SGDLS and CDR2 YYNGEE. The ends were cut back, 0 bases at V and 0 bases at J, with 7 bases in the middle. The CDR3 has 15 amino acids. CDR3 DNA: TGTGCCAGCAGCGTAGGCGGTTATAGCAATCAGCCCCAGCATTTT. This translates into CASSVGGYSNQPQHF.

The chain is built from TRBV28 and TRBJ2-3; 7 nucleotides agree with TRBD2. V shed 2 bases and J 1 base; nucleotides not matched to a gene: 3. The CDR3 spans 15 residues. Germline assignment: CDR1 MDHEN and CDR2 SYDVKM. CDR3 DNA sequence: TGTGCCAGCAGTTTACTTGGGGGGGGCACAGATACGCAGTATTTT. Protein sequence: CASSLLGGGTDTQYF.

The chain employs TRBV14 and TRBJ2-5, with D uncertain. Trimming removed 1 base from V and 0 bases from J, with 12 bases in between. Germline V gene data show CDR1 as SGHDN and CDR2 as FVKESK. The CDR3 is 16 amino acids. CDR3 bases: TGTGCCAGCAGCCAAGTTGACGGCAGCGACCAAGAGACCCAGTACTTC. Protein: CASSQVDGSDQETQYF. The whole variable domain, remainder taken from reference TRBV14 and TRBJ2-5, is EAGVTQFPSHSVIEKGQTVTLRCDPISGHDNLYWYRRVMGKEIKFLLHFVKESKQDESGMPNNRFLAERTGGTYSTLKVQPAELEDSGVYFCASSQVDGSDQETQYFGPGTRLLVL.

There are a few counts of this clone. J is TRBJ2-3 and V is TRBV6-4; 14 bases map to TRBD2. The CDR3 loop spans 22 amino acids. Looked up from germline, CDR1 is MRHNA and CDR2 is SNTAGT. The ends lost 6 bases at V and 0 bases at J; junction bases unmatched: 20. For the CDR3, the DNA is TGTGCCAGCAGAGACCGACAGACTAGCGGGAGGGCCGTGGGGTATAGCACAGATACGCAGTATTTT. Its translation is CASRDRQTSGRAVGYSTDTQYF.

The chain combines TRBV4-1 with TRBJ2-4; no clear D gene. The CDR3 contains 17 residues. The V gene's germline CDR1 is MGHRA and CDR2 YSYEKL. Trimming cost V 0 bases and J 3 bases, with 15 bases left between them. The CDR3 here is CASSQDRSALDKNIQYF. The CDR3 region has the DNA TGCGCCAGCAGCCAAGATAGATCAGCTTTGGACAAAAACATTCAGTACTTC.

The rearrangement links TRBV28 to TRBJ2-1; no firm D call. The germline gives CDR1 MDHEN, CDR2 SYDVKM. V lost 6 bases and J 7 bases, leaving 10 bases between the germline ends. CDR3 size: 12 residues. The CDR3 loop is CASSLRQNEQFF. DNA of the CDR3: TGTGCCAGCAGCTTAAGACAAAATGAGCAGTTCTTC.

The chain couples TRBV18 to TRBJ2-1, with D uncertain. V shed 0 bases and J shed 8 bases, with 8 bases lying between them. CDR1 is KGHSH, CDR2 LQKENI, per germline. The CDR3 consists of 13 residues. CDR3 in DNA: TGTGCCAGCTCACCACCTGTGGTTGATGAGCAGTTCTTC. Translated, it gives CASSPPVVDEQFF.